One sample yielded the 32 T cell receptor beta chains listed below, sequenced in a study of tissue T cells after allogeneic stem cell transplantation. Profiling relied on immunoSEQ multiplex PCR, and the TCRdb table lists in-frame clones only, not all of them. The sample has about 2,400 clones; 50% to 70% are singletons. The specimen sequenced was gut tissue. These TCRs come from a female BALB/c mouse in good health. Strain haplotype (MHC): H2-d.

Regarding this clone: Gene names and germline match the mouse. The read ends 1 residue shy of where the CDR3 ends; the end is completed using the germline J gene. V is TRBV5 and J is TRBJ2-7; D is possibly TRBD1 or TRBD2 (6 bases each). CDR1 is LGHNA, CDR2 YNLKQL, per germline (reference sequence). The CDR3 totals 12 residues. The germline V and J ends were trimmed by 0 bases and 7 bases, with 7 bases remaining between them. The CDR3 is CASSQDGGEQYF. The covered CDR3 bases are TGTGCCAGCAGCCAAGATGGGGGCGAACAGTAC.

Regarding this clone: Genes here carry mouse names. The read ends 1 residue shy of where the CDR3 ends; the end is completed using the germline J gene. This chain uses TRBV13-2 with TRBJ2-4, with a tentative D call TRBD2 (6 bases). Germline V gene lookup returns CDR1 NNHNN and CDR2 SYGAGS (reference sequence). The CDR3 is made up of 15 amino acids. Trimming removed 0 bases at V and 6 bases at J, with 14 bases between. The CDR3 protein is CASGDAKPGLNTLYF. CDR3 DNA, as far as it was read: TGTGCCAGCGGTGATGCAAAACCGGGACTTAACACCTTGTAC.

Notes on this clone: The germline and genes are mouse ones. The read terminates 1 residue ahead of where the CDR3 ends, so the germline J gene completes it. V is TRBV5 and J is TRBJ2-3; 13 bases are a match to TRBD2. CDR1 is LGHNA and CDR2 is YNLKQL in the germline V gene (reference sequence). The CDR3 contains 18 residues. The V and J ends lost 4 bases and 0 bases, in that order; junction bases with no gene match: 7. The sequenced part of the CDR3 DNA is TGTGCCAGCAGCCCCCGGACTGGGGGGGCGCGGAGTGCAGAAACGCTGTAT. Its translation is CASSPRTGGARSAETLY. The CDR3, in full, reads CASSPRTGGARSAETLYF.

On this clone itself: Gene names denote mouse genes. The CDR3 DNA, read in part, is TGTGCCAGCTCTAAGTGGGGGTCCTATGAACAGTAC. Protein: CASSKWGSYEQY. The whole CDR3 protein reads CASSKWGSYEQYF. The chain employs TRBV12-1 and TRBJ2-7; tentatively, D is TRBD2 (6 bases). The read ends 1 residue before the CDR3 terminus; that terminus is restored from the germline J gene. With 3 bases removed from V and 1 base from J, the gap between germline ends came to 9 bases. This CDR3 is 13 amino acids long. Per germline, CDR1 SGHSN and CDR2 HYEKVE.

The table lists this clone with a count of one. Gene names and germline refer to mouse. The DNA ends 1 residue before the CDR3 does, and the rest of the CDR3 is filled in from the germline J gene. This rearrangement joins TRBV13-2 to TRBJ1-2; D is undetermined. V was trimmed by 3 bases and J by 4 bases, leaving 4 bases between them. There are 11 residues in the CDR3. Per the germline V gene, CDR1 is NNHNN and CDR2 is SYGAGS (reference sequence). The part of the CDR3 DNA that was read is TGTGCCAGCGGTGCCCTCTCCGACTACACC. It specifies CASGALSDYT. The whole CDR3 protein is CASGALSDYTF.

With regard to this clone: The genes are named according to mouse. The missing CDR3 end, 1 residue past where the read stops, is filled in from the germline J gene. The J gene is TRBJ1-1, the V gene TRBV19, with D possibly being TRBD1 (5 bases). Germline V gene sequence: CDR1 FNHDT, CDR2 SITEND (reference sequence). The CDR3 length is 14 residues. The V end lost 2 bases, the J end lost 0 bases, and 8 bases lay between the germline ends. CDR3 region: CASSIWTSNTEVFF. The part of the CDR3 DNA that was read is TGTGCCAGCAGTATTTGGACATCAAACACAGAAGTCTTC.

A remark on this clone: Here the gene names and germline are mouse. The CDR3 is cut off 1 residue early in the read; its end comes from the germline J gene. This sequence joins TRBV19 and TRBJ2-7, with D unclear. This CDR3 comprises 15 residues. Trimming removed 2 bases at V and 0 bases at J, with 12 bases between. Per the germline V gene, CDR1 is FNHDT and CDR2 is SITEND (reference sequence). The part of the CDR3 DNA that was read is TGTGCCAGCAGTATCGCCGGGAAGAGCTCCTATGAACAGTAC. Encoded protein: CASSIAGKSSYEQY. The entire CDR3 is CASSIAGKSSYEQYF.

The sample holds a few counts of this clone. Genes here carry mouse names. The read ends 1 residue early relative to the CDR3; the germline J gene fills the gap. This rearrangement joins TRBV13-2 to TRBJ2-7; TRBD1 agrees at 11 bases. CDR1 NNHNN and CDR2 SYGAGS come from the germline V gene (reference sequence). J gave up 6 bases and V 0 bases, and 2 bases lay outside the gene matches. This CDR3 is 14 amino acids long. CDR3 DNA (partial): TGTGCCAGCGGTGATGCTGGGACAGGGGGTGAACAGTAC. Translating gives CASGDAGTGGEQY. The entire CDR3 reads CASGDAGTGGEQYF.

As to this clone: The genes are named according to mouse. The read finishes 1 residue shy of the CDR3 end, and the germline J gene is used to complete it. The rearrangement joins TRBV4 to TRBJ2-1; 10 bases match TRBD2. J gave up 6 bases and V 5 bases, and 1 base lay outside the gene matches. CDR1 is LGHDT and CDR2 is YNNKQL in the germline V gene (reference sequence). CDR3 length: 13 residues. CDR3 loop: CASSRDWGAEQFF. Partial CDR3 DNA: TGTGCCAGCAGCCGGGACTGGGGTGCTGAGCAGTTC.

A note on this clone: Gene names are mouse gene names. With the read ending 1 residue before the CDR3 end, the germline J gene is used to fill in that end. This chain connects TRBV13-3 to TRBJ2-4; perhaps TRBD2 as D (6 bases). Looked up from germline, CDR1 is NNHDY and CDR2 is SYVADS. CDR3 size: 13 residues. V lost 5 bases, J lost 0 bases, and 7 bases lay in between. The DNA read from the CDR3 is TGTGCCAGCAGCGGGGGGAGTCAAAACACCTTGTAC. Translating it yields CASSGGSQNTLY. Given in full, the CDR3 is CASSGGSQNTLYF. Supplemented by reference TRBV13-3 and TRBJ2-4, the full variable domain reads EAAVTQSPRSKVAVTGGKVTLSCHQTNNHDYMYWYRQDTGHGLRLIHYSYVADSTEKGDIPDGYKASRPSQENFSLILELASLSQTAVYFCASSGGSQNTLYFGAGTRLSVL.

In its sample, this clone was seen a few times. Gene names are mouse gene names. From the germline J gene comes the end of the CDR3, since the read stops 1 residue before it. This chain connects TRBV13-3 to TRBJ2-7; 9 bases agree with TRBD2. Per germline, CDR1 NNHDY and CDR2 SYVADS. The CDR3 runs 14 residues. V dropped 2 bases and J dropped 2; count of bases not matched to a gene: 2. The CDR3 DNA, read in part, is TGTGCCAGCAGTGAAGGGACTGGGCCCTATGAACAGTAC. Protein: CASSEGTGPYEQY. The full CDR3 sequence reads CASSEGTGPYEQYF.

Concerning this clone: All gene names here are mouse names. The CDR3 DNA, read in part, is TGTGCCAGCAGCTGGGACATCTATAATTCGCCCCTCTAC. Amino acid sequence: CASSWDIYNSPLY. The full CDR3 sequence reads CASSWDIYNSPLYF. The J gene is TRBJ1-6, the V gene TRBV3; possibly TRBD1 for D (6 bases). The CDR3 goes on 1 residue after the read ends, and that part is filled in from the germline J gene. TRBJ1-6 is classed as an ORF, of uncertain function. This CDR3 spans 14 amino acids. Germline V gene sequence: CDR1 SNHLY, CDR2 FYNGKV (reference sequence). Trimming removed 4 bases from V and 3 bases from J, with 7 bases in between.

In this sample, this clone turned up once. Gene names are the mouse ones. The missing CDR3 end, 1 residue past where the read stops, is filled in from the germline J gene. The rearrangement uses TRBV20 and TRBJ1-1, with D tentatively TRBD1 (6 bases). Germline CDR1 and CDR2: GFQATS and STVNSAI. The CDR3 loop spans 11 amino acids. V was trimmed by 6 bases and J by 1 base, leaving 6 bases between them. This chain's CDR3 is CGAQGNTEVFF. The covered CDR3 bases are TGTGGTGCACAGGGGAACACAGAAGTCTTC.

To note about this clone: Gene names are the mouse ones. The read ends 1 residue early relative to the CDR3; the germline J gene fills the gap. The gene calls are TRBV29 and TRBJ1-6, with 8 nucleotides matching TRBD1. TRBJ1-6 is assigned to the ORF class and has an uncertain function. The CDR3 runs 13 residues. CDR1 and CDR2 (germline): MSHET, SYDVDS. J was trimmed by 3 bases and V by 8 bases; bases with no gene match: 0. CDR3 DNA (partial): TGTGCTAGCGGGACAGGCTATAATTCGCCCCTCTAC. This codes for CASGTGYNSPLY. The whole CDR3 is CASGTGYNSPLYF.

About this clone itself: The gene names given are mouse names. The read finishes 1 residue shy of the CDR3 end, and the germline J gene is used to complete it. The V call is TRBV31, the J call TRBJ1-5; TRBD1 is a possible D gene (6 bases). The CDR3 is made up of 15 amino acids. Germline V gene sequence: CDR1 GKSSPN, CDR2 SITVG. With 1 base removed from V and 4 bases from J, the gap between germline ends came to 14 bases. CDR3 DNA (partial): TGTGCCTGGAGTCCCCTCGGGACACCAAACCAGGCTCCGCTT. Amino acids: CAWSPLGTPNQAPL. The CDR3, in full, reads CAWSPLGTPNQAPLF.

Details on this clone: Any gene name here is a mouse gene name. With the read ending 1 residue before the CDR3 end, the germline J gene is used to fill in that end. The chain employs TRBV19 and TRBJ2-2; the D gene is possibly TRBD2 (6 bases). V lost 3 bases and J lost 1, with 7 bases in between. Germline V gene lookup returns CDR1 FNHDT and CDR2 SITEND (reference sequence). The CDR3 has 14 residues. The CDR3 bases that were read are TGTGCCAGCAGTACGGGGGGAAACACCGGGCAGCTCTAC. Residues: CASSTGGNTGQLY. The CDR3 reads in full as CASSTGGNTGQLYF.

In regard to this clone: The gene names given are mouse names. The CDR3 sequence: CASSQTGNTLYF. The CDR3 bases that were read are TGTGCCAGCAGCCAAACTGGAAATACGCTCTAT. The V and J genes are TRBV5 and TRBJ1-3; no reliable D call. Read data end 1 residue before the CDR3 end; the end is taken from the germline J gene. The CDR3 is 12 residues long. The V end lost 2 bases, the J end lost 2 bases, and 1 base lay between the germline ends. Germline loops: CDR1 LGHNA, CDR2 YNLKQL (reference sequence).

For this clone: Here the gene names and germline are mouse. The read gets to within 1 residue of the CDR3 end, and the germline J gene fills in the rest. This chain connects TRBV4 to TRBJ2-4, with TRBD2 matching 12 bases. CDR3 length equals 16 residues. V gave up 6 bases and J gave up 3 bases; unmatched junction bases: 7. Germline V gene data show CDR1 as LGHDT and CDR2 as YNNKQL (reference sequence). CDR3 in amino acids: CASSTTGGAPQNTLYF. The sequenced CDR3 bases are TGTGCCAGCAGTACGACTGGGGGGGCGCCCCAAAACACCTTGTAC. The whole variable domain, filled in from reference TRBV4 and TRBJ2-4, reads ETAVFQTPNYHVTQVGNEVSFNCKQTLGHDTMYWYKQDSKKLLKIMFSYNNKQLIVNETVPRRFSPQSSDKAHLNLRIKSVEPEDSAVYLCASSTTGGAPQNTLYFGAGTRLSVL.

Comments on this clone: Gene names and germline refer to mouse. The CDR3 end is not reached by the read, which stops 1 residue before it; the germline J gene fills it in. V usage is TRBV2 and J usage is TRBJ2-3, with 9 bases lining up with TRBD2. CDR3 length: 15 amino acids. J lost 1 base, V lost 3 bases, and 2 bases had no gene match. Germline V gives CDR1 LGHNA, CDR2 YSYQKL. The CDR3 sequence is CASSQNWGGAETLYF. CDR3 DNA, as far as it was read: TGTGCCAGCAGCCAGAACTGGGGGGGTGCAGAAACGCTGTAT.

Points on this clone: These gene names are mouse names. With the read ending 1 residue before the CDR3 end, the germline J gene is used to fill in that end. The chain joins TRBV24 to TRBJ1-2, with 7 bases lining up with TRBD1. The CDR3 covers 15 residues. Trimming at V came to 4 bases and at J to 0 bases, leaving 5 bases not matched to a gene. Germline CDR1 and CDR2: KGHTA and FRNEEI. CDR3 sequence: CASSRLDRTNSDYTF. Incomplete CDR3 DNA: TGTGCCAGCAGTCGATTGGACAGGACAAACTCCGACTACACC.

Note on this clone: Mouse gene names and germline throughout. Sequencing ends 1 residue short of the CDR3 end; the germline J gene provides the rest. This rearrangement joins TRBV19 to TRBJ2-1; TRBD1 matches at 8 bases. Germline-derived CDR1 and CDR2 are FNHDT and SITEND (reference sequence). CDR3 length: 14 residues. With V trimmed by 6 bases and J by 3 bases, 5 bases remained unmatched. The CDR3 bases that were read are TGTGCCAGCAACCCGACAGGGGTCTATGCTGAGCAGTTC. This codes for CASNPTGVYAEQF. The full CDR3 sequence reads CASNPTGVYAEQFF.

As to this clone: These gene names are mouse names. The read gets to within 1 residue of the CDR3 end, and the germline J gene fills in the rest. The chain combines TRBV1 with TRBJ2-7, with 8 bases lining up with TRBD2. J lost 6 bases, V lost 2 bases, and 3 bases had no gene match. The germline V gene encodes CDR1 NSQYPW and CDR2 LRSPGD (reference sequence). The CDR3 loop spans 13 amino acids. CDR3 DNA (partial): TGCACCTGCAGTGCACTGGGGGGCGCTGAACAGTAC. Translation: CTCSALGGAEQY. The entire CDR3 protein is CTCSALGGAEQYF. Based on the CDR3 plus reference TRBV1 and TRBJ2-7, the full variable domain is VTLLEQNPRWRLVPRGQAVNLRCILKNSQYPWMSWYQQDLQKQLQWLFTLRSPGDKEVKSLPGADYLATRVTDTELRLQVANMSQGRTLYCTCSALGGAEQYFGPGTRLTVL.

This clone was seen a handful of times. The genes are named according to mouse. CDR3 region: CASGAPGTEQFF. The CDR3 DNA, read in part, is TGTGCCAGCGGTGCCCCCGGGACTGAGCAGTTC. The rearrangement uses TRBV13-2 and TRBJ2-1, with D hard to call. The read finishes 1 residue shy of the CDR3 end, and the germline J gene is used to complete it. V shed 3 bases and J shed 8 bases, with 9 bases lying between them. The CDR3 runs to 12 residues. The germline V gene encodes CDR1 NNHNN and CDR2 SYGAGS (reference sequence).

In the case of this clone: The gene names here belong to mouse. Read coverage stops 1 residue before the CDR3 terminus; the germline J gene supplies the remainder. The V and J genes are TRBV14 and TRBJ2-3; 7 nucleotides align to TRBD2. Trimming at V came to 5 bases and at J to 0 bases, leaving 3 bases not matched to a gene. This CDR3 is 14 amino acids long. From germline, CDR1 is SGHDT and CDR2 FRDEAV. The DNA read from the CDR3 is TGTGCCAGCAGAGGGACTGTTAGTGCAGAAACGCTGTAT. Its translation: CASRGTVSAETLY. The entire CDR3 protein is CASRGTVSAETLYF.

The table lists this clone with a few counts. Gene names follow the mouse nomenclature. The sequence runs out 1 residue before the end of the CDR3; the remainder is reconstructed from the germline J gene. The rearrangement links TRBV29 to TRBJ2-7, with 9 bases fitting TRBD2. Germline V CDR1 and CDR2: MSHET, SYDVDS. The V gene end was trimmed by 3 bases and the J gene end by 4 bases; junction bases not matched to a gene: 1. There are 13 residues in the CDR3. CDR3 DNA, as far as it was read: TGTGCTAGCAGTTTCCTGGGGGGGTATGAACAGTAC. Translating it yields CASSFLGGYEQY. The whole CDR3 region reads CASSFLGGYEQYF. The variable domain in full, completed from reference TRBV29 and TRBJ2-7, reads DMKVTQMPRYLIKRMGENVLLECGQDMSHETMYWYRQDPGLGLQLIYISYDVDSNSEGDIPKGYRVSRKKREHFSLILDSAKTNQTSVYFCASSFLGGYEQYFGPGTRLTVL.

As to this clone: All gene names here are mouse names. The read ends 1 residue before the CDR3 terminus; that terminus is restored from the germline J gene. This chain connects TRBV13-1 to TRBJ2-4; 11 bases align to TRBD1. Germline lookup yields CDR1 NSHNY and CDR2 SYGAGN. CDR3 length: 15 residues. J was trimmed by 4 bases and V by 1 base; bases with no gene match: 2. CDR3 sequence: CASSDRTGGENTLYF. The CDR3 bases that were read are TGTGCCAGCAGTGATCGGACAGGGGGCGAAAACACCTTGTAC.

Worth noting for this clone: The listed genes are named as in mouse. The CDR3 end falls 1 residue outside the read, so it is completed with the germline J gene. The chain couples TRBV13-3 to TRBJ1-1; 7 bases align to TRBD1. Germline V CDR1 and CDR2: NNHDY, SYVADS. V shed 2 bases and J 0 bases; nucleotides not matched to a gene: 1. This CDR3 is built from 14 residues. CDR3 sequence: CASSDRGANTEVFF. The CDR3 bases that were read are TGTGCCAGCAGTGACAGGGGGGCAAACACAGAAGTCTTC.

In the case of this clone: The genes are named according to mouse. CDR3 DNA, as far as it was read: TGTGCCAGCGGTGAGGGGGACTGGGGGTGGGCAGAAACGCTGTAT. This sequence encodes CASGEGDWGWAETLY. The CDR3 in full is CASGEGDWGWAETLYF. The chain is built from TRBV13-2 and TRBJ2-3; 11 bases agree with TRBD2. With the read ending 1 residue before the CDR3 end, the germline J gene is used to fill in that end. The ends lost 2 bases at V and 3 bases at J; junction bases unmatched: 5. Germline CDR1 and CDR2: NNHNN and SYGAGS (reference sequence). The CDR3 is made up of 16 amino acids.

Of note for this clone: These gene names are mouse names. The CDR3 end lies 1 residue beyond the end of the read and is filled in from the germline J gene. V and J are TRBV13-3 and TRBJ2-4, with D possibly being TRBD1 or TRBD2 (6 bases each). V was cut by 7 bases and J by 0 bases, with 18 bases left in between. The CDR3 totals 16 residues. The V gene's germline CDR1 is NNHDY and CDR2 SYVADS. The part of the CDR3 DNA that was read is TGTGCCAGCGGGGGACAAAAACTGGGTAGTCAAAACACCTTGTAC. Its translation is CASGGQKLGSQNTLY. The whole CDR3 protein is CASGGQKLGSQNTLYF.

This clone showed up just a few times. Genes and germline come from the mouse. The read stops 1 residue short of the end of the CDR3; the missing end is completed from the germline J gene. The chain recombines TRBV29 with TRBJ1-4, with 11 positions matching TRBD1. This CDR3 contains 15 residues. V was clipped by 5 bases and J by 4 bases; unmatched bases: 3. Germline V gene data show CDR1 as MSHET and CDR2 as SYDVDS. The CDR3 loop reads CASSPGTGGNERLFF. CDR3 DNA, as far as it was read: TGTGCTAGCAGTCCCGGGACAGGGGGCAACGAAAGATTATTT.

Turning to this clone: Genes and germline are mouse. The read ends 1 residue before the CDR3 terminus; that terminus is restored from the germline J gene. Different DNA sequences within this sample yield the same CDR3. V is TRBV13-3 and J is TRBJ2-4, with 7 positions matching TRBD1. The CDR3 contains 14 residues. CDR1 is NNHDY and CDR2 is SYVADS in the germline V gene. V gave up 5 bases and J gave up 1 base; unmatched junction bases: 4. CDR3 loop: CASSSGQGQNTLYF. The part of the CDR3 DNA that was read is TGTGCCAGCAGCTCCGGACAGGGTCAAAACACCTTGTAC.

This clone was counted a few times. Mouse names are used for the genes. The CDR3 is CASIGLNNQAPLF. The DNA read from the CDR3 is TGTGCTAGCATTGGGCTTAACAACCAGGCTCCGCTT. V gene TRBV29 combines with J gene TRBJ1-5; no reliable D call. The read falls 1 residue short of the CDR3 end, and the missing part is taken from the germline J gene. This CDR3 is built from 13 residues. CDR1 is MSHET and CDR2 is SYDVDS in the germline V gene. The germline V and J ends were trimmed by 7 bases and 0 bases, with 7 bases remaining between them.